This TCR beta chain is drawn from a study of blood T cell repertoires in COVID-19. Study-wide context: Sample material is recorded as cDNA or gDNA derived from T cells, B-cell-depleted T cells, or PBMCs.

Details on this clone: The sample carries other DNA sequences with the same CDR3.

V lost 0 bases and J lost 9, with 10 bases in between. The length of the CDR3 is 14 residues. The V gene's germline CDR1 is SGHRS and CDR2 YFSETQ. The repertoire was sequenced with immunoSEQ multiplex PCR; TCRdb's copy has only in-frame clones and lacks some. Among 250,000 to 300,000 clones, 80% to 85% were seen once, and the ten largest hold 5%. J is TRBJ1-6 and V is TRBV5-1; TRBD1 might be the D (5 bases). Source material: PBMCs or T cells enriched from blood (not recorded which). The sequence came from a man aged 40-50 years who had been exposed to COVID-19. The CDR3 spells CASSLGQGSSPLHF. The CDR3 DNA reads TGCGCCAGCAGCTTGGGTCAGGGAAGTTCACCCCTCCACTTT.